The clone carrying this T cell receptor (beta chain) was detected a few times. The V end was cut by 11 bases, the J end by 5 bases, with 9 bases between. The CDR3 runs 11 residues. Germline CDR1 reads ENHRY; CDR2 reads SYGVKD. This sample stems from a study of graft-versus-host responses after intestinal transplantation. Study-level background: All of the recipients had induction that used anti-thymocyte globulin, then tacrolimus and steroids for about 3 years.

CD4 and CD8 responders that proliferated in the reaction were FACS-sorted. Overall study results and limits: Recipient marrow harbored GvH clones, some of which surfaced first in ileum or blood.

Sequencing used immunoSEQ multiplex PCR; TCRdb keeps in-frame clones, though not all of them. Counted here are 20,000 or so clones, more than 40% occurring once; the ten biggest clones make up 0.88%. The specimen was alloreactive CD4+ T cells from a mixed lymphocyte reaction culture, collected before intestinal transplant. This sample's subset: CFSE-low proliferating T cells sorted from roughly 6-day pre-transplant mixed lymphocyte reaction (GvH or HvG direction). The source is a human patient who received an intestinal transplant. The chain combines TRBV10-3 with TRBJ2-2; no clear D gene. CDR3 DNA sequence: TGTGCCTCCGAGTGGACCGGGGAGCTGTTTTTT. Protein sequence: CASEWTGELFF.